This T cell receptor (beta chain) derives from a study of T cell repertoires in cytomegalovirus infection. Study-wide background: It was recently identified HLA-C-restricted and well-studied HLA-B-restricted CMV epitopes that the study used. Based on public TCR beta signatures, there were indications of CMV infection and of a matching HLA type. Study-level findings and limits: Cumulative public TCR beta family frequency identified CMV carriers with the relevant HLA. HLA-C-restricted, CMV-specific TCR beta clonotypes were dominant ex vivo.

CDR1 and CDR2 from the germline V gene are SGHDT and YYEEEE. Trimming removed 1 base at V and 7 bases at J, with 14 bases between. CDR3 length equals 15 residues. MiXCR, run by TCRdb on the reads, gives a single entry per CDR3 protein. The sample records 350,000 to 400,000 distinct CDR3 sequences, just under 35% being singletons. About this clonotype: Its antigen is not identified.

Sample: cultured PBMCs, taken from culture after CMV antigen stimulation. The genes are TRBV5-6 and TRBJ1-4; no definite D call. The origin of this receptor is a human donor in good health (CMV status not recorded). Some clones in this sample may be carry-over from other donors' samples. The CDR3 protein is CASSLYQPTVEKLFF. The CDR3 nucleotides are TGTGCCAGCAGCTTGTACCAGCCTACGGTTGAAAAACTGTTTTTT.